Listed here are 6 T cell receptor beta chains from one sample, sequenced in a study of beta chain features in type 1 diabetes. Study outcomes and limitations: When Type 1 diabetes patients were examined, their TCRB CDR3s proved moderately but significantly shorter in all four CD4+ subsets.

These TCRs' antigens remain unknown. Every isolated RNA sample was fully reverse transcribed, so sequencing captured expressed TCRB transcripts. Here immunoSEQ multiplex PCR was the method, and the copy in TCRdb shows in-frame clones only, minus some. The repertoire holds some 160,000 clones, with 8% to 9.5% as singletons. The sequencing sample was made of central memory CD4+ T cells from blood. Receptors originate from a woman between 18 and 29 years old with type 1 diabetes.

The chain has TRBV6-5 and TRBJ1-1; a weak D match, TRBD1 (5 bases). Trimming removed 8 bases from V and 1 base from J, with 11 bases in between. This CDR3 comprises 13 residues. Germline CDR1 and CDR2: MNHEY and SVGAGI. The DNA of the CDR3 is TGTGCCAGCCGGGGGGTGGGGAACACTGAAGCTTTCTTT. Amino acid sequence: CASRGVGNTEAFF.

This rearrangement joins TRBV6-1 to TRBJ2-7; 10 bases align to TRBD1. This CDR3 contains 17 residues. The ends lost 2 bases at V and 3 bases at J; junction bases unmatched: 10. The germline CDR1 and CDR2 sequences are MNHNS and SASEGT. This chain's CDR3 is CASSESQGGDRGYEQYF. In DNA, the CDR3 is TGTGCCAGCAGTGAAAGTCAGGGGGGGGACAGGGGCTACGAGCAGTACTTC.

This chain links TRBV4-3 with TRBJ2-3; D may be TRBD2 (5 bases). The V and J ends lost 0 bases and 4 bases respectively, with 8 bases between them. Germline V gene sequence: CDR1 LGHNA, CDR2 YSLEER. There are 14 residues in the CDR3. CDR3 in amino acids: CASSQDGSPDTQYF. CDR3 nucleotide sequence: TGCGCCAGCAGCCAAGATGGGAGTCCAGATACGCAGTATTTT.

The chain links TRBV2 to TRBJ1-1; 7 bases are a match to TRBD1. The CDR3 runs 11 residues. Looked up from germline, CDR1 is SNHLY and CDR2 is FYNNEI. The V gene end was trimmed by 7 bases and the J gene end by 11 bases; junction bases not matched to a gene: 7. CDR3 residues: CASTIQGEAFF. The DNA for the CDR3 is TGTGCCAGCACTATCCAGGGGGAGGCTTTCTTT.

This clone was counted at least ten times. The chain couples TRBV20-1 to TRBJ1-2; the D gene is possibly TRBD1 (5 bases). CDR1 and CDR2 (germline): DFQATT, SNEGSKA (reference sequence). There are 10 residues in the CDR3. V was cut by 5 bases and J by 5 bases, with 6 bases left in between. CDR3 DNA: TGCAGTGCTGGACAATATGGCTACACCTTC. Protein product: CSAGQYGYTF.

This clone was seen a few times. J is TRBJ2-1 and V is TRBV7-9, with 7 bases aligning to TRBD2. J lost 7 bases, V lost 6 bases, and 6 bases had no gene match. Germline CDR1 and CDR2: SEHNR and FQNEAQ (reference sequence). There are 13 residues in the CDR3. CDR3 in DNA: TGTGCCAGCAGAACCGGACTAGTAAATGAGCAGTTCTTC. Amino acid sequence: CASRTGLVNEQFF.